The rows below give T cell receptor beta chains drawn from one sample of a study of shared clonotypes between healthy human individuals. Method: immunoSEQ multiplex PCR; TCRdb's copy keeps in-frame clones and lacks some. The sample records 1,500,000 or so clones, approximately 96% being singletons. The sample taken for sequencing was naive CD4+ T cells sorted from blood. The receptors here all came from a man aged 25 to 40 in good health. The CDR3 runs from the conserved cysteine through the conserved F or W. D genes are given only for firm matches. Clone size appears in some rows only: once, few, many, or a class for an expanded clone.

>NA|NA|TRBJ2-1|TRBV5-1
CASSLRTQENEQFF
TGCGCCAGCAGCTTGCGAACCCAGGAGAATGAGCAGTTCTTC
>few|NA|TRBJ1-5|TRBV6-5
CASSLKAGQAGQPQHF
TGTGCCAGCAGTTTAAAGGCTGGGCAGGCGGGTCAGCCCCAGCATTTT
>NA|NA|TRBJ1-2|TRBV5-4
CASSLEQGNGYTF
TGTGCCAGCAGCTTGGAACAGGGAAATGGCTACACCTTC
>once|NA|TRBJ2-7|TRBV7-9
CASSSTGPHYEQYF
TGTGCCAGCAGCTCTACCGGCCCCCACTACGAGCAGTACTTC
>NA|TRBD1|TRBJ1-5|TRBV28
CASSFGPGGFFNPNQPQHF
TGTGCCAGCAGTTTTGGGCCAGGGGGCTTTTTCAACCCCAATCAGCCCCAGCATTTT
>NA|NA|TRBJ1-5|TRBV9
CASSQGGGQPQHF
TGTGCCAGCAGCCAAGGTGGTGGACAGCCCCAGCATTTT
>NA|NA|TRBJ1-1|TRBV5-4
CASSLKFNGAYEAFF
TGTGCCAGCAGCTTGAAATTTAATGGGGCTTACGAAGCTTTCTTT
>NA|NA|TRBJ2-1|TRBV27
CAIAGLLGEQFF
TGTGCCATTGCGGGGCTCCTCGGGGAGCAGTTCTTC
>NA|TRBD2|TRBJ2-3|TRBV7-2
CASSSNSGRAGGTQYF
TGTGCCAGCAGCTCCAATAGCGGGAGGGCGGGGGGTACGCAGTATTTT
>NA|TRBD2|TRBJ2-2|TRBV7-8
CASSLLRLAAANTGELFF
TGTGCCAGCAGCCTACTGAGACTAGCCGCCGCGAACACCGGGGAGCTGTTTTTT
>NA|TRBD1|TRBJ1-1|TRBV19
CASSQDRASAEAFF
TGTGCCAGTAGTCAAGACAGGGCTAGCGCTGAAGCTTTCTTT
>NA|NA|TRBJ1-1|TRBV18
CASSPVGGTEAFF
TGTGCCAGCTCACCGGTCGGGGGCACTGAAGCTTTCTTT
>NA|NA|TRBJ2-2|TRBV7-2
CASSLTADNTGELFF
TGTGCCAGCAGCTTAACCGCAGATAACACCGGGGAGCTGTTTTTT
>NA|NA|TRBJ2-1|TRBV4-1
CASSQVYQGNEQFF
TGCGCCAGCAGCCAAGTGTATCAGGGGAATGAGCAGTTCTTC
>NA|NA|TRBJ1-5|TRBV10-3
CAISDSPLGDQPQHF
TGTGCCATCAGTGATTCTCCTTTGGGGGATCAGCCCCAGCATTTT
>NA|NA|TRBJ2-7|TRBV7-8
CASSLFRFPSQEQYF
TGTGCCAGCAGCTTATTTAGGTTCCCTAGTCAGGAGCAGTACTTC
>NA|NA|TRBJ2-1|TRBV29-1
CSVDPDGGNEQFF
TGCAGCGTTGACCCGGACGGGGGAAATGAGCAGTTCTTC
>NA|TRBD2|TRBJ2-1|TRBV11-2
CASTRSREFYNEQFF
TGTGCCAGCACACGATCGCGGGAGTTCTACAATGAGCAGTTCTTC
>NA|NA|TRBJ1-1|TRBV5-6
CASSYRAAGEAFF
TGTGCCAGCAGCTACAGGGCCGCCGGCGAAGCTTTCTTT
>NA|NA|TRBJ1-1|TRBV7-9
CASSLSVMNTEAFF
TGTGCCAGCAGCTTATCAGTGATGAACACTGAAGCTTTCTTT
>once|NA|TRBJ1-1|TRBV6-1
CASWVIGGTEAFF
TGTGCCAGCTGGGTTATAGGAGGGACTGAAGCTTTCTTT
>NA|TRBD1|TRBJ2-6|TRBV18
CASSQGQGNSGANVLTF
TGTGCCAGCTCGCAAGGACAGGGAAACTCTGGGGCCAACGTCCTGACTTTC
>NA|NA|TRBJ2-1|TRBV7-9
CASSLWDPEQFF
TGTGCCAGCAGCTTATGGGACCCTGAGCAGTTCTTC
>NA|NA|TRBJ2-5|TRBV9
CASSVELAGSTQYF
TGTGCCAGCAGCGTAGAACTAGCTGGGTCGACCCAGTACTTC
>NA|TRBD1|TRBJ1-4|TRBV5-6
CASSPRTGSYEKLFF
TGTGCCAGCAGCCCCCGGACAGGGTCGTATGAAAAACTGTTTTTT
>NA|NA|TRBJ2-1|TRBV7-6
CASSLGQSNEQFF
TGTGCCAGCAGCTTAGGCCAGAGCAATGAGCAGTTCTTC
>NA|NA|TRBJ1-5|TRBV2
CASSVDSWGAGQPQHF
TGTGCCAGCAGTGTTGATTCGTGGGGGGCAGGTCAGCCCCAGCATTTT
>NA|NA|TRBJ2-1|TRBV15
CATSIIRYNEQFF
TGTGCCACCAGCATTATCCGATACAATGAGCAGTTCTTC
>NA|NA|TRBJ2-1|TRBV4-3
CASSQEGRGYYNEQFF
TGCGCCAGCAGCCAAGAAGGCCGAGGATACTACAATGAGCAGTTCTTC
>once|NA|TRBJ1-3|TRBV19
CASRRDGSSGNTIYF
TGTGCCAGTAGACGGGACGGCTCCTCTGGAAACACCATATATTTT
>NA|TRBD2|TRBJ2-7|TRBV18
CASSPRTSGVYEQYF
TGTGCCAGCTCACCTCGGACTAGCGGAGTCTACGAGCAGTACTTC